The 13 T cell receptor beta chains below come from one sample, sequenced in a study of a mutant IDH1 vaccine in newly diagnosed glioma. Sequenced by immunoSEQ multiplex PCR; TCRdb stores in-frame clones only, minus some. The table includes some 36,000 clones, 75% to 85% detected once. Time point specified: week 5, during vaccination. Doses of 300 ug of mutant IDH1 20-mer peptide were given with topical imiquimod. Antigens of these TCRs are unknown. The input for sequencing was PBMCs, taken from a glioma patient whose treatment included an IDH1 peptide vaccine. All receptors come from a man aged 50 or older with glioma.

This chain uses TRBV6-1 with TRBJ1-5; unclear D gene. Germline V CDR1 and CDR2: MNHNS, SASEGT. The CDR3 has 14 amino acids. Trimming removed 6 bases from V and 6 bases from J, with 15 bases in between. CDR3 bases: TGTGCCAGCAGGGCAGGTGTCGAGGGTCAGCCCCAGCATTTT. Amino acids: CASRAGVEGQPQHF.

The J gene is TRBJ2-2, the V gene TRBV25-1, with TRBD2 matching over 13 bases. V dropped 2 bases and J dropped 9; count of bases not matched to a gene: 6. The CDR3 totals 16 residues. Per germline, CDR1 MGHDK and CDR2 SYGVNS. This CDR3 reads CASSETSGGVSRELFF. In DNA, the CDR3 is TGTGCCAGCAGTGAAACTAGCGGGGGGGTATCGAGGGAGCTGTTTTTT.

This chain connects TRBV7-8 to TRBJ2-6; weak D call: TRBD1 (6 bases). Germline CDR1 and CDR2: SGHVS and FQNEAQ. The V end was cut by 3 bases, the J end by 0 bases, with 15 bases between. This CDR3 is built from 18 residues. CDR3 in DNA: TGTGCCAGCAGCTTCCACAGGGCAATGTACTCTGGGGCCAACGTCCTGACTTTC. This codes for CASSFHRAMYSGANVLTF. The variable domain in full, with the rest retrieved from reference TRBV7-8 and TRBJ2-6, is GAGVSQSPRYKVAKRGQDVALRCDPISGHVSLFWYQQALGQGPEFLTYFQNEAQLDKSGLPSDRFFAERPEGSVSTLKIQRTQQEDSAVYLCASSFHRAMYSGANVLTFGAGSRLTVL.

The chain recombines TRBV5-1 with TRBJ1-2, with D unclear. From germline, CDR1 is SGHRS and CDR2 YFSETQ. Trimming stripped 4 bases from V and 6 bases from J, with 7 bases between. This CDR3 has 11 amino acids. The CDR3 DNA sequence: TGCGCCAGCAGCAGTGACGATGGCTACACCTTC. Protein: CASSSDDGYTF.

This clone came up a few times. The chain recombines TRBV4-1 with TRBJ1-1; D uncertain. CDR1 is MGHRA and CDR2 is YSYEKL in the germline V gene. The CDR3 totals 18 residues. Trimming took off 6 bases at V and 1 base at J, with 24 bases between the two ends. The CDR3 DNA follows: TGCGCCAGCAGACAAAACGCGGTTAACCCCTTTGCGAACACTGAAGCTTTCTTT. Its translation is CASRQNAVNPFANTEAFF.

This clone was recorded once. The rearrangement links TRBV6-1 to TRBJ2-5; no definite D call. CDR1 is MNHNS and CDR2 is SASEGT in the germline V gene. This CDR3 comprises 13 residues. V was clipped by 5 bases and J by 1 base, with 8 bases between them. The CDR3 coding sequence is TGTGCCAGCAGTTGGCAGACCCAAGAGACCCAGTACTTC. This codes for CASSWQTQETQYF.

This clone was seen a handful of times. The CDR3 loop is CASSQGLGNTEAFF. CDR3 DNA sequence: TGTGCCAGCAGCCAGGGACTGGGGAACACTGAAGCTTTCTTT. The chain couples TRBV5-6 to TRBJ1-1; D possibly corresponds to TRBD1 (5 bases). Trimming took 4 bases from V and 1 from J, leaving 11 bases between them. Germline CDR1 is SGHDT and CDR2 is YYEEEE. The CDR3 loop spans 14 amino acids.

A few counts support this clone. The chain couples TRBV19 to TRBJ1-1; D remains ambiguous. Trimming left V 3 bases short and J 1 base short, with 9 bases between. This CDR3 comprises 14 residues. Germline CDR1 is LNHDA and CDR2 is SQIVND (reference sequence). The CDR3 is CASSIVGPNTEAFF. DNA for the CDR3: TGTGCCAGTAGTATTGTAGGGCCGAACACTGAAGCTTTCTTT.

This chain joins TRBV4-1 and TRBJ2-2; D call uncertain. Germline CDR1 reads MGHRA; CDR2 reads YSYEKL. V dropped 11 bases and J dropped 4 bases, with 17 bases sitting between them. CDR3 length: 14 residues. Here the CDR3 reads CAAQGQVGTGELFF. The CDR3 bases are TGCGCCGCCCAAGGGCAGGTGGGCACCGGGGAGCTGTTTTTT.

The chain joins TRBV19 to TRBJ1-1; TRBD1 agrees at 9 bases. Germline loops: CDR1 LNHDA, CDR2 SQIVND (reference sequence). The CDR3 loop spans 14 amino acids. J gave up 5 bases and V 4 bases, and 5 bases lay outside the gene matches. The CDR3, as DNA: TGTGCCAGTAGTAGGGACAGGGTCGGGACTGAAGCTTTCTTT. Translating gives CASSRDRVGTEAFF.

This clone was recorded a few times. This chain links TRBV7-9 with TRBJ1-4; D is unclear. CDR3 size: 15 residues. V was cut by 2 bases and J by 0 bases, with 7 bases left in between. Germline V lookup: CDR1 SEHNR, CDR2 FQNEAQ (reference sequence). CDR3 nucleotide sequence: TGTGCCAGCAGCTTATTAAGTGCAACTAATGAAAAACTGTTTTTT. Translated: CASSLLSATNEKLFF.

This clone was seen a single time. V gene TRBV7-2 combines with J gene TRBJ1-1; 9 nucleotides align to TRBD1. The CDR3 contains 13 residues. Trimming removed 6 bases from V and 5 bases from J; junction bases left unmatched: 4. Germline V gene sequence: CDR1 SGHTA, CDR2 FQGNSA. CDR3 protein: CASRRTGETEAFF. CDR3 DNA: TGTGCCAGCAGGAGGACAGGGGAGACTGAAGCTTTCTTT. The full variable domain, completed using reference TRBV7-2 and TRBJ1-1, is GAGVSQSPSNKVTEKGKDVELRCDPISGHTALYWYRQSLGQGLEFLIYFQGNSAPDKSGLPSDRFSAERTGGSVSTLTIQRTQQEDSAVYLCASRRTGETEAFFGQGTRLTVV.

J is TRBJ2-7 and V is TRBV30; tentatively, D is TRBD1 (6 bases). Germline V gene lookup returns CDR1 GTSNPN and CDR2 SVGIG (reference sequence). V was clipped by 4 bases and J by 7 bases, with 17 bases between them. CDR3 length: 13 amino acids. CDR3 bases: TGTGCCTGGAAGTGGGGGCCTAGGGGGGAGCAGTACTTC. It is translated as CAWKWGPRGEQYF.